A single sample gave rise to the 8 T cell receptor beta chains below, sequenced in a study of T cell repertoires in cytomegalovirus infection. A single record per CDR3 protein comes from TCRdb applying MiXCR to the reads. The table lists about 310,000 distinct CDR3 sequences, 15% to 20% of them singletons, with 9.5% to 15% in the top ten. Sequencing was performed on PBMCs. The receptor source for this set is a human donor in good health (CMV status not recorded). Some clones in this sample may be carry-over from other donors' samples.

CDR3 sequence (DNA): TGTGCCAGCAGCCAAGATCCGGCGGGGGGGCTCGGCGGGGAGCTGTTTTTT. Its translation is CASSQDPAGGLGGELFF. The chain joins TRBV4-2 to TRBJ2-2; 9 nucleotides match TRBD2. The CDR3 extends over 17 amino acids. Trimming removed 0 bases from V and 7 bases from J; junction bases left unmatched: 9. Germline V gene lookup returns CDR1 LGHNA and CDR2 YNFKEQ.

This clonotype was counted at least ten times. This chain links TRBV7-2 with TRBJ2-5; 10 nucleotides match TRBD2. V trimming: 7 bases; J trimming: 3 bases; junction bases outside the gene matches: 5. Germline values: CDR1 SGHTA, CDR2 FQGNSA. There are 14 residues in the CDR3. CDR3 DNA sequence: TGTGCCAGCAAGCGGGGGGGGCCGGAAGAGACCCAGTACTTC. Its translation is CASKRGGPEETQYF.

This clonotype was recorded many times. This chain links TRBV28 with TRBJ2-5; a weak D match, TRBD1 (6 bases). The CDR3 is 13 amino acids. CDR1 MDHEN and CDR2 SYDVKM come from the germline V gene. The germline V and J ends were trimmed by 5 bases and 5 bases, with 12 bases remaining between them. CDR3 sequence (DNA): TGTGCCAGCAGTATAGGGGGAAGGGAGACCCAGTACTTC. Amino acid sequence: CASSIGGRETQYF.

This clonotype has only one observation. This chain joins TRBV5-4 and TRBJ2-5; weak D call: TRBD2 (6 bases). In germline, CDR1 is SGHNT, CDR2 YYREEE (reference sequence). With 4 bases removed from V and 4 bases from J, the gap between germline ends came to 17 bases. This CDR3 has 15 amino acids. The DNA of the CDR3 is TGTGCCAGCAGCCCCCCCGGCGGGATACGAGAGACCCAGTACTTC. Amino acid sequence: CASSPPGGIRETQYF. Full variable domain (rest looked up from reference TRBV5-4 and TRBJ2-5): ETGVTQSPTHLIKTRGQQVTLRCSSQSGHNTVSWYQQALGQGPQFIFQYYREEENGRGNFPPRFSGLQFPNYSSELNVNALELDDSALYLCASSPPGGIRETQYFGPGTRLLVL.

About this clonotype itself: A much bigger clone sits one base away, suggesting this may be a read error. V is TRBV9 and J is TRBJ2-3, with D unclear. The germline V gene encodes CDR1 SGDLS and CDR2 YYNGEE. This CDR3 comprises 12 residues. DNA of the CDR3: TGTGTCAGCAGCGCCTACACAGATACGCAGTATTTT. Protein sequence: CVSSAYTDTQYF.

This clonotype was seen repeatedly, ten times or more. V is TRBV7-2 and J is TRBJ1-6; a weak D match, TRBD1 (5 bases). The CDR3 runs 16 residues. Germline lookup yields CDR1 SGHTA and CDR2 FQGNSA. The V end lost 6 bases, the J end lost 2 bases, and 14 bases lay between the germline ends. CDR3 in DNA: TGTGCCAGCAGTTCCTACGACAGCACCTATAATTCACCCCTCCACTTT. It specifies CASSSYDSTYNSPLHF.

Ten or more counts support this clonotype. The rearrangement joins TRBV7-2 to TRBJ2-3; D is possibly TRBD2 (5 bases). The CDR3 contains 13 residues. Germline assignment: CDR1 SGHTA and CDR2 FQGNSA. V shed 5 bases and J shed 5 bases, with 11 bases lying between them. The CDR3 spells CASSLRVRDTQYF. DNA for the CDR3: TGTGCCAGCAGCCTGAGGGTGCGAGATACGCAGTATTTT.

The V call is TRBV27, the J call TRBJ2-7; no definite D call. Germline V lookup: CDR1 MNHEY, CDR2 SMNVEV (reference sequence). V shed 5 bases and J shed 3 bases, with 11 bases lying between them. The CDR3 spans 13 residues. The CDR3: CASSHTEDYEQYF. The CDR3 DNA reads as TGTGCCAGCAGTCACACAGAGGACTACGAGCAGTACTTC.